This T cell receptor beta chain was sequenced during a study of a mutant IDH1 vaccine in newly diagnosed glioma. Study-wide background: Vaccination started 4-6 weeks after radiotherapy alone, or with temozolomide cycles. Of the patients given treatment, approximately 62% were male and 37.5% were female, and a mean age of approximately 37 years was recorded.

For this clone: The antigen is unknown.

The CDR3 totals 14 residues. Germline loops: CDR1 MNHNS, CDR2 SASEGT. V lost 10 bases and J lost 8; bases outside the gene matches: 10. Time point here: week 23, last vaccination. A single vaccine dose contained 300 ug of mutant IDH1 20-mer peptide, and topical imiquimod was used with it. The method was immunoSEQ multiplex PCR; TCRdb's version includes in-frame clones alone and lacks a portion of them. The sample includes roughly 28,000 clones, 80% of them seen just once. Broader study findings: Pseudoprogression seemed unlinked to shifts in top peripheral T cell clonotypes.

V gene TRBV6-1 combines with J gene TRBJ2-1; the match to TRBD2 covers 11 bases. The starting material was PBMCs, obtained from a glioma patient whose treatment included an IDH1 peptide vaccine. The receptor's source is a woman between 18 and 29 years old with glioma. As DNA, the CDR3 is TGTGCCACCGTAGCGGGGGGGCCGGATCATGAGCAGTTCTTC. This encodes CATVAGGPDHEQFF.